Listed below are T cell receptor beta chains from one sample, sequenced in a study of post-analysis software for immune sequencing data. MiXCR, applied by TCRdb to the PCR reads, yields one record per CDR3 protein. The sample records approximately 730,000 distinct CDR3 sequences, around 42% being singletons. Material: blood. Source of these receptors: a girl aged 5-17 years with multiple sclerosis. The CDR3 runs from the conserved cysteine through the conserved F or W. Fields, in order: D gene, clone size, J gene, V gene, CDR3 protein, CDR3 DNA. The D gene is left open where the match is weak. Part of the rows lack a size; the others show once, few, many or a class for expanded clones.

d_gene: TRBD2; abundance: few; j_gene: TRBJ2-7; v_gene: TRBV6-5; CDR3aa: CASSQRTSSYEQYF; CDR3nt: TGTGCCAGCAGTCAACGGACTAGCTCCTACGAGCAGTACTTC
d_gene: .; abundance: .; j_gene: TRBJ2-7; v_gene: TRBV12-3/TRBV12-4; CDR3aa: CASSAFTEQYF; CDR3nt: TGTGCCAGCAGTGCCTTCACCGAGCAGTACTTC
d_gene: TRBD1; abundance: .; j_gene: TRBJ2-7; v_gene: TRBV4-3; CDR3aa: CASSQSTGTGAYEQYF; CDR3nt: TGCGCCAGCAGCCAGAGCACCGGGACAGGGGCCTACGAGCAGTACTTC
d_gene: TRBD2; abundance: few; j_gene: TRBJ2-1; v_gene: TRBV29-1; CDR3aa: CSLIAGPSYNEQFF; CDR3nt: TGCAGCCTAATAGCGGGTCCCTCCTACAATGAGCAGTTCTTC
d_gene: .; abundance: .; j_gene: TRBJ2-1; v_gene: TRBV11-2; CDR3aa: CASTRGSYNEQFF; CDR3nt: TGTGCCAGCACCCGGGGGTCCTACAATGAGCAGTTCTTC
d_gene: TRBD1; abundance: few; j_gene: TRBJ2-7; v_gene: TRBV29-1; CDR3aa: CSVGPGGYEQYF; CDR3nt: TGCAGCGTTGGCCCAGGGGGCTACGAGCAGTACTTC
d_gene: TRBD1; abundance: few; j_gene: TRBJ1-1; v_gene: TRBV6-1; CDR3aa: CASRTTGEHTEAFF; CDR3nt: TGTGCCAGCAGGACCACAGGGGAGCACACTGAAGCTTTCTTT
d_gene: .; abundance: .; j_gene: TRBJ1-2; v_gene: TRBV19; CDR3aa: CASSTLPGRTDYGYTF; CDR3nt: TGTGCCAGTAGTACTTTACCGGGCCGTACCGACTATGGCTACACCTTC
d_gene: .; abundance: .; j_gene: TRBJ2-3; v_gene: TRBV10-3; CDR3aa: CANRDSPTDTQYF; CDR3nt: TGTGCCAACCGGGACTCGCCCACAGATACGCAGTATTTT
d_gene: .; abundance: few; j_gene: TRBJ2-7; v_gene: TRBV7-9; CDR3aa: CASSPSGLASTYEQYF; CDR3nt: TGTGCCAGCAGCCCGAGTGGGCTAGCCTCCACCTACGAGCAGTACTTC
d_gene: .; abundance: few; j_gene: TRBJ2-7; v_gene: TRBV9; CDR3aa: CASSVDLGAYEQYF; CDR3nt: TGTGCCAGCAGCGTAGATTTAGGGGCCTACGAGCAGTACTTC
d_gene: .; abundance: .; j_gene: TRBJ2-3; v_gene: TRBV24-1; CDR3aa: CATTRARGTTDTQYF; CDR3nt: TGTGCCACCACCCGAGCAAGAGGGACGACAGATACGCAGTATTTT
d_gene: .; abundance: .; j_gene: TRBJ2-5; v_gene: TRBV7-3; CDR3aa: CASRAPGTETQYF; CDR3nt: TGTGCCAGCAGGGCCCCAGGGACGGAGACCCAGTACTTC
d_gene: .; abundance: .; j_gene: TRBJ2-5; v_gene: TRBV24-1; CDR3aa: CATSDSGQIQETQYF; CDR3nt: TGTGCCACCAGTGATTCCGGACAGATCCAAGAGACCCAGTACTTC
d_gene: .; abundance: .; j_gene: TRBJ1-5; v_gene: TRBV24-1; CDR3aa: CATSDGDPHNRPQHF; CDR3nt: TGTGCCACCAGTGACGGGGACCCCCACAATCGGCCCCAGCATTTT
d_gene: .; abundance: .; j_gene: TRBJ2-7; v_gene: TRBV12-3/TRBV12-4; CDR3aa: CASRPDRSYEQYF; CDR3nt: TGTGCCAGCAGGCCGGATAGGTCCTACGAGCAGTACTTC
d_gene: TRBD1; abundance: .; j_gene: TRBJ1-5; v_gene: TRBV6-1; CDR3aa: CASSELQGGGQPQHF; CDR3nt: TGTGCCAGCAGTGAACTACAGGGGGGAGGTCAGCCCCAGCATTTT
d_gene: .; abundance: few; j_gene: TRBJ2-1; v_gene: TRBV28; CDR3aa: CASSSLAFSYNEQFF; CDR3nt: TGTGCCAGCAGTTCCCTAGCCTTCTCCTACAATGAGCAGTTCTTC
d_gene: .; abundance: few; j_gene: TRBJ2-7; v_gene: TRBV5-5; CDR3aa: CASSAPTPSYEQYF; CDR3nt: TGTGCCAGCAGCGCCCCGACACCTTCCTACGAGCAGTACTTC
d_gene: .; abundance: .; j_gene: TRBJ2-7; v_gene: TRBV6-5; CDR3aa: CASSYSFPPYEQYF; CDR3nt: TGTGCCAGCAGTTACTCCTTCCCTCCCTACGAGCAGTACTTC
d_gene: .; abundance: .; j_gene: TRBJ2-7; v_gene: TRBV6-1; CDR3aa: CAGTRDSYEQYF; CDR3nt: TGTGCCGGCACCCGTGACAGCTACGAGCAGTACTTC
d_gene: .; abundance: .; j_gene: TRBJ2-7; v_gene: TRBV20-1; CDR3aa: CSARRALLDYEQYF; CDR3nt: TGCAGTGCCAGGCGAGCCCTCTTAGACTACGAGCAGTACTTC
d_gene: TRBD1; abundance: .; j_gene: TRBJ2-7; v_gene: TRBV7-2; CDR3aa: CASSDRAGGSYEQYF; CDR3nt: TGTGCCAGCAGCGATAGGGCAGGGGGTTCCTACGAGCAGTACTTC
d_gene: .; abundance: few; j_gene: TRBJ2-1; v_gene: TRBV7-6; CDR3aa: CASSSTSEQFF; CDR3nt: TGTGCCAGCAGCTCGACTAGTGAGCAGTTCTTC
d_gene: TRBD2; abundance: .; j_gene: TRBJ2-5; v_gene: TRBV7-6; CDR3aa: CASSLAPGGRSETQYF; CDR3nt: TGTGCCAGCAGCTTAGCGCCTGGCGGGAGGAGTGAGACCCAGTACTTC
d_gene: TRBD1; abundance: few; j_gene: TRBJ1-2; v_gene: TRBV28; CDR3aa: CASSSHRGPGYTF; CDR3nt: TGTGCCAGCAGTTCTCACAGGGGGCCTGGCTACACCTTC
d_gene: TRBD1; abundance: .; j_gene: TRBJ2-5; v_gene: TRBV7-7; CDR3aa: CASSRDRTKQETQYF; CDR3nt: TGTGCTAGCAGCCGGGACAGGACGAAACAAGAGACCCAGTACTTC
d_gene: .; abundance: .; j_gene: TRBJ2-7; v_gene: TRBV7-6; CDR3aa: CASSLLGSTSYEQYF; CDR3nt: TGTGCCAGCAGCTTATTGGGCTCTACTTCCTACGAGCAGTACTTC
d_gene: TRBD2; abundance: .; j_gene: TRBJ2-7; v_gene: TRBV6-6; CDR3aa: CASSYSLAGGEQYF; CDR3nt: TGTGCCAGCAGTTACTCCCTAGCGGGAGGCGAGCAGTACTTC
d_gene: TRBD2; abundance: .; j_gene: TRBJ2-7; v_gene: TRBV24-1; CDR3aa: CATSGRGPYNEQYF; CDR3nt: TGTGCCACCAGCGGGAGGGGTCCCTACAATGAGCAGTACTTC
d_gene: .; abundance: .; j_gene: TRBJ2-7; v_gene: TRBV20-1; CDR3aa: CSASELAPPEQYF; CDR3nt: TGCAGTGCTAGTGAACTAGCTCCTCCCGAGCAGTACTTC
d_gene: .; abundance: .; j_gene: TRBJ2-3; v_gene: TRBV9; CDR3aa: CASSPVADRDTQYF; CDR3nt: TGCGCCAGCAGCCCAGTGGCGGACCGGGATACGCAGTATTTT
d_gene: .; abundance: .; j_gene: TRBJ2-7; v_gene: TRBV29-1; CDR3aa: CSVGSTYEQYF; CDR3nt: TGCAGCGTTGGGTCTACCTACGAGCAGTACTTC
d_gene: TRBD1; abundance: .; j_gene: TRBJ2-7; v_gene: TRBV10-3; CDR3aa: CAISDPDRAASYEQYF; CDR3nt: TGTGCCATCAGTGACCCGGACAGGGCCGCCTCCTACGAGCAGTACTTC
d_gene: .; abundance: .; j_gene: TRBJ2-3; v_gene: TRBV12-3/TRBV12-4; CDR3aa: CASSKGTSTDTQYF; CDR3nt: TGTGCCAGCAGTAAGGGTACTAGCACAGATACGCAGTATTTT
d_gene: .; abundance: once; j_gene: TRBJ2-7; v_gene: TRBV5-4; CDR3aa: CASSPIPGSSYEQYF; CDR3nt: TGTGCCAGCAGCCCGATACCGGGATCCTCCTACGAGCAGTACTTC
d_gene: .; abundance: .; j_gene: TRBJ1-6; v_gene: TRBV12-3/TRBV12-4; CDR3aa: CASSLGKDNSPLHF; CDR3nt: TGTGCCAGCAGTTTGGGGAAGGACAATTCACCCCTCCACTTT
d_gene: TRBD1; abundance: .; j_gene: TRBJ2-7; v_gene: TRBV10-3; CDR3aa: CAISTGTGWYEQYF; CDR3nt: TGTGCCATCAGTACCGGGACAGGGTGGTACGAGCAGTACTTC
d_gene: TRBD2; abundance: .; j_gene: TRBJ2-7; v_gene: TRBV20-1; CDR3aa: CSARDGLAGGEQYF; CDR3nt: TGCAGTGCTAGAGATGGACTAGCGGGAGGCGAGCAGTACTTC
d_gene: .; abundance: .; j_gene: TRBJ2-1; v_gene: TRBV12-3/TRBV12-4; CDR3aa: CASTSEGHLSHNEQFF; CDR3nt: TGTGCCAGCACCTCCGAAGGACATCTCTCCCACAATGAGCAGTTCTTC
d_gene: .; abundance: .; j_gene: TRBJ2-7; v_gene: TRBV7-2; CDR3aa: CASGGTDVLYEQYF; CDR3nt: TGTGCCAGCGGCGGGACAGATGTCCTCTACGAGCAGTACTTC
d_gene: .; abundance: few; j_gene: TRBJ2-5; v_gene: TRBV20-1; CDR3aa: CSAGRGETQYF; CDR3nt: TGCAGTGCGGGCAGGGGTGAGACCCAGTACTTC
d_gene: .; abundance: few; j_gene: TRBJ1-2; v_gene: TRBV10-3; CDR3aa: CAISGRTDYGYTF; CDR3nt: TGTGCCATCAGTGGACGGACAGACTATGGCTACACCTTC
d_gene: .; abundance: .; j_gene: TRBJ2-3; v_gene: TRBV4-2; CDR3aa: CASKPGFRGTDTQYF; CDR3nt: TGTGCCAGCAAGCCTGGTTTCCGAGGCACAGATACGCAGTATTTT
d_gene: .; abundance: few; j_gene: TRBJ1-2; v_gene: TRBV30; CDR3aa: CAWSVGTGYTF; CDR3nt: TGTGCCTGGAGTGTGGGTACTGGCTACACCTTC
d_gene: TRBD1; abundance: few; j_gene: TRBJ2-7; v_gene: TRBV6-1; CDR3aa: CASSVRDRGDYEQYF; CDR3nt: TGTGCCAGCAGTGTACGGGACAGGGGGGACTACGAGCAGTACTTC